This T cell receptor beta chain was observed in a study of T-cell reconstitution after alpha-beta-depleted transplantation in children. Unique molecular identifiers were incorporated during preparation of the TCRbeta library. Via MiXCR, TCRdb re-called the PCR reads, giving one row per CDR3 protein. Here the sample spans around 490,000 distinct CDR3 sequences, over 10% being singletons. The CDR3 is made up of 12 amino acids. With 6 bases removed from V and 7 bases from J, the gap between germline ends came to 10 bases. Turning to this clonotype: Its matching antigen is unknown.

Broader study findings: Reportedly, alpha-beta T cells present about two months post-transplant originated from several hundred expanded clones of graft origin. The main origin of T-cell counts and diversity one year after transplant was newly produced T cells.

V and J are TRBV12-3 or TRBV12-4 and TRBJ2-1, with TRBD2 as a possible D gene (5 bases). The TCR was taken from a female patient aged 2-10 years who had a stem cell transplant for aplastic anemia, so the T cells may come from the graft donor. This specimen consisted of PBMCs, mostly from graft donor cells, obtained 180 days after TCRalphabeta/CD19-depleted stem cell transplant. The CDR3 reads CASRWTVNEQFF. CDR3 nucleotide sequence: TGTGCCAGCAGGTGGACTGTTAATGAGCAGTTCTTC.